The sequence of this TCR beta chain was determined in a study of CD8 T cells in ankylosing spondylitis (dated 2017 in TCRdb). About the study as a whole: The study set out to find disease-linked TCR variants by profiling T cell receptor beta repertoires in ankylosing spondylitis patients and healthy donors. The full study cohort comprised about 23 ankylosing spondylitis patients and roughly 110 healthy donors. Peripheral blood samples were taken, and synovial fluid was additionally collected from ankylosing spondylitis patients. General conclusions and limits of the study: Some motif variants were previously reported in synovial fluid and blood of reactive arthritis patients, suggesting common disease-initiation mechanisms. In peripheral blood, the disease-linked clones were found at relatively low frequencies and had a CD8+ phenotype. Blood from ankylosing spondylitis patients appeared to be characterized by a TCR beta motif made up of seven or eight highly homologous amino acid variants. According to the report, matched synovial fluid samples from ankylosing spondylitis patients were significantly enriched for the disease-linked clones.

This clonotype was counted between two and nine times. The antigen it recognizes is unknown. One base away there is no much larger clone; base qualities are not given. Instrument used: Illumina HiSeq 2500. Quantitative 5'-RACE with molecular barcodes was used to prepare TCR beta libraries. Under the source paper's analysis protocol: A new computational method, built on a probabilistic model of VDJ rearrangement, was used to identify disease-linked TCR variants. Through fastp at Q25 and MiXCR, TCRdb rebuilt clones from the public reads, retaining in-frame beta chains. Identical CDR3 proteins give one entry, which carries the most common genes and DNA. The V and J calls reflect TCRdb's pipeline rather than the authors' work. This sample lists around 450,000 distinct CDR3 sequences; 25% to 30% were detected once. About 1% of the sample is in the top ten clones. Trimmed from V: 6 bases; trimmed from J: 9 bases; junction bases lacking a gene match: 10. The CDR3 runs 15 amino acids, cysteine and phenylalanine included. Of all the DNA, just the CDR3 is kept, 45 bases in frame from base 1.

The sequence joins TRBV12-3 or TRBV12-4 to TRBJ2-1, with 11 bases matching TRBD2. Sequenced sample: blood, either unsorted or a sorted T cell fraction (not recorded which). This sequence originates from a male donor with ankylosing spondylitis. This receptor has the CDR3 CASRVVLAGVIEQFF. The nucleotide sequence is TGTGCCAGCAGAGTTGTACTAGCGGGAGTAATTGAGCAGTTCTTC.